This T cell receptor beta chain was captured by sequencing in a study of T cells in women clearing cervical HPV infection (dated by TCRdb to 2017 to 2018). For the wider study: The cases were about 25 women with histologically confirmed HPV16-related CIN3 or worse, and 2 of these cases were invasive cancers. The controls were over 20 women whose single incident HPV16 infection cleared within 12 months with no development of precancer or cancer. Blood from cases was collected at the visit where the lesion was first found, while blood from controls was collected once the infection could no longer be detected. For cases, the median interval between lesion detection and blood sampling was around 140 days, with an interquartile range of about 85 to 210 days. Since HLA typing was available for only a few women, HLA type could not be ruled out as a confounder. This exploratory proof-of-principle case-control study, nested within the Guanacaste HPV Natural History Study in Costa Rica, compared TCR repertoires among women with different cervical HPV16 outcomes. Cases and controls were matched on age within five years and on year of sample collection. Median age was approximately 30 years in cases versus 38 to 45 in controls, and baseline characteristics did not differ significantly. In the parent cohort, 9,000 to 11,000 women aged 18 or older were enrolled in Guanacaste, Costa Rica, during about 1992 to 1994 and were followed for seven years. As quality controls, five blinded duplicates were added to each group, bringing the total to approximately 60 samples made up of roughly 50 participants and approximately ten replicates. Overall results and qualifications from the work: By combining richness with V gene abundances, random forest classifiers separated cases from controls with an estimated AUC of less than 0.85. The cross-sectional design could not show whether the associations came before the infection or were a result of it, and neither effector/memory subsets nor HPV-specific T cells were isolated. CIN3+ cases had significantly higher TCR repertoire richness than controls across sequencing depths, but evenness did not differ between the groups. Lower TRBV6-7 relative abundance was observed in cases than in controls (about 0.099% versus 0.17%; Bonferroni P = 0.0008). Because the number of T cells in each sample was unknown, differences in richness could reflect differing T-cell content rather than repertoire biology.

TCR beta CDR3 regions were amplified by multiplex PCR using the immunoSEQ assay from an average of around 1.2 ug genomic DNA per sample. To correct primer bias, the assay used a complete synthetic TCR repertoire to set an amplification baseline. The amplicons were sequenced using the Illumina platform. For the original study's pipeline: Error correction of the sequences involved clustering with frequency ratios plus a modified nearest-neighbor algorithm, after which the sequences were analyzed in the immunoSEQ Analyzer using IMGT gene definitions. At each rarefaction depth, TCR richness and evenness were averaged across 20 rarefaction repeats, and samples with fewer sequences than that depth were excluded. Wilcoxon rank sum tests with FDR correction were used to compare relative abundances of V, D and J genes between the groups. An intraclass correlation of about 96% for TCR richness and an average of about 82% across some 66 gene segments were obtained from the blinded duplicates. TCRdb obtained this table from immuneACCESS and retained in-frame rearrangements with V and J assigned. These tables miss some clones; where compared with another copy, unresolved V genes account for less than half of the shortfall, and the remainder is unexplained. D and trimming were read from the DNA, whereas the V and J calls and clone size are those reported in that table. The table kept for this sample lists roughly 30,000 clones. The ten largest clones represent 4.2% of the sample.

In the case of this clone: Its antigen specificity is not known. Read coverage stops 3 residues before the CDR3 terminus; the germline J gene supplies the remainder.

Every participant had a single incident cervical HPV16 infection, and prevalent HPV16 infections were excluded. Cervical HPV DNA was detected with MY09/MY11 PCR, and genotyping was done with dot-blot hybridization. Roughly 15 mL of heparinized blood was centrifuged, after which the buffy coat was aliquoted, frozen at -30 degrees C, and then stored at -80 degrees C. QIAGEN kits were used to extract genomic DNA from buffy coat specimens. The germline ends are 11 bases apart after V is trimmed by 1 base and J by 4 bases. The CDR3 has 14 amino acids, counting the end cysteine and phenylalanine. The DNA covers only part of the CDR3, 33 bases in frame from base 1. CDR1 and CDR2 are drawn from the germline V gene (reference sequence): SGHKS, YYEKEE.

The sample consisted of blood buffy coat. The sequence is built from TRBV5-5 and TRBJ1-2; no D segment can be confidently identified. The clonotype originates from a woman aged 18-70 years with a cervical HPV16 infection that either progressed to CIN3+ or cleared (not recorded which). The covered CDR3 bases are TGTGCCAGCAGCTTGACACAACCAGGCTATGGC. Translated, this is CASSLTQPGYG. The CDR3 in full is CASSLTQPGYGYTF.